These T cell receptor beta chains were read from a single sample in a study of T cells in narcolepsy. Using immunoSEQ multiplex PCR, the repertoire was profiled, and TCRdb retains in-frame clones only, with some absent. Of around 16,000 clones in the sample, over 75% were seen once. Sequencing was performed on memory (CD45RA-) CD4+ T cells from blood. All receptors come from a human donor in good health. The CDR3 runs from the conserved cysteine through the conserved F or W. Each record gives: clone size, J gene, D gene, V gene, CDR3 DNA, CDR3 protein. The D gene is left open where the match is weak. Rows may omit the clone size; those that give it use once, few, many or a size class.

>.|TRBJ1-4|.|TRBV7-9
TGTGCCAGCAGCTTAACACAGGTTAATGAAAAACTGTTTTTT
CASSLTQVNEKLFF
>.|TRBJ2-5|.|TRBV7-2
TGTGCCAGCAGCACTTCCTCCAGCATGAGAGAGACCCAGTACTTC
CASSTSSSMRETQYF
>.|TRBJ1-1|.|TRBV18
TGTGCCAGCTCACCTAGGGGAGGAGGTGACACTGAAGCTTTCTTT
CASSPRGGGDTEAFF
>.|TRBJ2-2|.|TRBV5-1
TGCGCCAGCAGCTTGCAGGTAACGGGAGCCTCGAACACCGGGGAGCTGTTTTTT
CASSLQVTGASNTGELFF
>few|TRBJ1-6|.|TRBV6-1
TGTGCCAGCTCGCCAGGGAGGGGGGGGACGACCCTCCACTTT
CASSPGRGGTTLHF
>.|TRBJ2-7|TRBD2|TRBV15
TGTGCCACCAGCGCCGGGACTAGCGACTGGAAGATGAGCTCCTACGAGCAGTACTTC
CATSAGTSDWKMSSYEQYF
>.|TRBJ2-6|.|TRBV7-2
TGTGCCACTACCTCTGGGGCCAACGTCCTGACTTTC
CATTSGANVLTF
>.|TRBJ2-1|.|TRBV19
TGTGCCAGTAGTTTGCTAGCTCGGGGTGAGCAGTTCTTC
CASSLLARGEQFF
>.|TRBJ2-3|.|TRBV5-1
TGCGCCAGCAGCTCGGAAGGGATAGGCACAGATACGCAGTATTTT
CASSSEGIGTDTQYF
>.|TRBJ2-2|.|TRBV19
TGTGCCAGTTTAATTGAGGGGGGGAAGCTGTTTTTT
CASLIEGGKLFF
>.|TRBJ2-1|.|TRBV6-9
TGTGCCAGCAGTTACCCCAGGACGGATGAGCAGTTCTTC
CASSYPRTDEQFF
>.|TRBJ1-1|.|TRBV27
TGTGCCAGCAGTTTTATGGGAGGGGGAGCTTTCTTT
CASSFMGGGAFF
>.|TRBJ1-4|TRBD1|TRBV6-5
TGTGCCACCGGACAGGGGGCGCATGTAGAAAAACTGTTTTTT
CATGQGAHVEKLFF
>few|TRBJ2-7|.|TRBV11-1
TGTGCCAGCAGCCGGGCAGGACTCTACGAGCAGTACTTC
CASSRAGLYEQYF
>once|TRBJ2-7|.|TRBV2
TGTGCCAGCAGTCCCCCCCCCTACTACGATCAGTACTTC
CASSPPPYYDQYF
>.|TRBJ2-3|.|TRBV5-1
TGCGCCAGCAGCTCGCTGACAGGGAGGCGTGACACAGATACGCAGTATTTT
CASSSLTGRRDTDTQYF
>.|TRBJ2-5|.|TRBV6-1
TGTGCCAGCAGCTCCCCACGGGGGCCCCGGGAGACCCAGTACTTC
CASSSPRGPRETQYF
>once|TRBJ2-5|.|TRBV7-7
TGTGCCAGCAGCTTAGGCAGGGGTCCCCAAGAGACCCAGTACTTC
CASSLGRGPQETQYF
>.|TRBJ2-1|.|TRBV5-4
TGTGCCAGCAGCTTGTGGCGGGACCGAGTAGGCAATGAGCAGTTCTTC
CASSLWRDRVGNEQFF
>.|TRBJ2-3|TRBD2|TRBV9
TGTGCCAGCAGCCAGGCTAGCGGGGCTAGCACAGATACGCAGTATTTT
CASSQASGASTDTQYF
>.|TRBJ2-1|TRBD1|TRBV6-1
TGTGCCAGCACCAGACAGGGTCTTTTGAATGAGCAGTTCTTC
CASTRQGLLNEQFF
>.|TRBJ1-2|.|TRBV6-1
TGTGCCAGCGGCCCGAGCCCGGTTGCGGGCTACACCTTC
CASGPSPVAGYTF
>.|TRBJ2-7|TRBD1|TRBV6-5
TGTGCCAGTGGACAGGGAATAAACTACGAGCAGTACTTC
CASGQGINYEQYF
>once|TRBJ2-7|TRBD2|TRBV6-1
TGTGCCAGCCAATTCCCGGGACTAACTTACGAGCAGTACTTC
CASQFPGLTYEQYF
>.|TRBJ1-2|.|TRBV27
TGTGCCAGCAGTTTAAATGTTTTAGGGCCGTATGGCTACACCTTC
CASSLNVLGPYGYTF
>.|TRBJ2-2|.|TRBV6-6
TGTGCCAGCAGTCCGGCTGGGGCCGCCGGGGAGCTGTTTTTT
CASSPAGAAGELFF
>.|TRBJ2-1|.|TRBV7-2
TGTGCCAGCAGCTTAGGGATATGGGGTAATGAGCAGTTCTTC
CASSLGIWGNEQFF
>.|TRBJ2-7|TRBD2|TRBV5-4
TGTGCCAGCAGCTTTGAAGCGGGAGCCGACTACGAGCAGTACTTC
CASSFEAGADYEQYF
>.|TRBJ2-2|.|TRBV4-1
TGCGCCAGCAGCCAAGTGGGGCCAGGGGACACCGGGGAGCTGTTTTTT
CASSQVGPGDTGELFF